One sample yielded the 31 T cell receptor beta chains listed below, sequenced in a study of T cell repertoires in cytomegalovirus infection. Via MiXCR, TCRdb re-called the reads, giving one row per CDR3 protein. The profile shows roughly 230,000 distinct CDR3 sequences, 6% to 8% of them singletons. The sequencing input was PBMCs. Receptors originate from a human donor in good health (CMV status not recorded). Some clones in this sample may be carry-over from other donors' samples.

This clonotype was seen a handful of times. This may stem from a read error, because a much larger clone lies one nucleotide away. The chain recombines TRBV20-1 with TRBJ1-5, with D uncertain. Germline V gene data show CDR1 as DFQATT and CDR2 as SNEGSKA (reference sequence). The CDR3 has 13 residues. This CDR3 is CSARGGGGQPQRF. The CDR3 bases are TGCAGTGCTAGAGGGGGTGGTGGTCAGCCCCAGCGTTTT.

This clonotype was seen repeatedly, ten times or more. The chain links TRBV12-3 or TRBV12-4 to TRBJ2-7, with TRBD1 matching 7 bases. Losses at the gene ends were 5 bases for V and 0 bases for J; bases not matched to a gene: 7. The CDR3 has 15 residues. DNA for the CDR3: TGTGCCAGCAGTCCGACAGGGACCATCTCCTACGAGCAGTACTTC. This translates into CASSPTGTISYEQYF.

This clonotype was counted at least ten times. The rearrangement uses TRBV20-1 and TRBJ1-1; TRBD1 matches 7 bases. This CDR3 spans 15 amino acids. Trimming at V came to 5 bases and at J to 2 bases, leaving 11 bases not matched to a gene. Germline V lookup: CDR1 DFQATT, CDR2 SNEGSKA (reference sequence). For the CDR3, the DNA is TGCAGTGCTTGCCACGCGGGACAGTCTAACACTGAAGCTTTCTTT. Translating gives CSACHAGQSNTEAFF.

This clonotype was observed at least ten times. CDR3 in amino acids: CASSSLQGYPPHEQYF. The CDR3 coding sequence is TGTGCCAGCAGTTCCCTACAGGGCTACCCGCCCCACGAGCAGTACTTC. The chain uses TRBV27 and TRBJ2-7, with D perhaps TRBD1 (6 bases). Trimming stripped 4 bases from V and 5 bases from J, with 21 bases between. The length of the CDR3 is 16 residues. CDR1 is MNHEY and CDR2 is SMNVEV in the germline V gene (reference sequence).

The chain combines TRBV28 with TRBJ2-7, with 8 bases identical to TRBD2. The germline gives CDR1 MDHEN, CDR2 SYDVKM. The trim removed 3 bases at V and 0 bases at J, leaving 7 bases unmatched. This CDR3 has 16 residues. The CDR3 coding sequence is TGTGCCAGCAGTTTTTTAGCGGGACCTAGCTCCTACGAGCAGTACTTC. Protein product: CASSFLAGPSSYEQYF.

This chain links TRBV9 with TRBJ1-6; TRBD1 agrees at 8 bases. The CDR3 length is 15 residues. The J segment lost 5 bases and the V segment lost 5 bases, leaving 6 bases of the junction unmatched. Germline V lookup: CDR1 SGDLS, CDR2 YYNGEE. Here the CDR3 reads CASRPGTGHNSPLHF. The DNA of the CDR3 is TGTGCCAGCAGACCGGGGACAGGACATAATTCACCCCTCCACTTT.

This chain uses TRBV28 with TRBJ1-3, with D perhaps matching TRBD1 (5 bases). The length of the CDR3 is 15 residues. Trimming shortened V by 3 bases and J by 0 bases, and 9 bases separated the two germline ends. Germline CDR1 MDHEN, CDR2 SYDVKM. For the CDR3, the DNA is TGTGCCAGCAGTTTTGCAGGGTTCTCTGGAAACACCATATATTTT. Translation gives CASSFAGFSGNTIYF. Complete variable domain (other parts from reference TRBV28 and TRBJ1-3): DVKVTQSSRYLVKRTGEKVFLECVQDMDHENMFWYRQDPGLGLRLIYFSYDVKMKEKGDIPEGYSVSREKKERFSLILESASTNQTSMYLCASSFAGFSGNTIYFGEGSWLTVV.

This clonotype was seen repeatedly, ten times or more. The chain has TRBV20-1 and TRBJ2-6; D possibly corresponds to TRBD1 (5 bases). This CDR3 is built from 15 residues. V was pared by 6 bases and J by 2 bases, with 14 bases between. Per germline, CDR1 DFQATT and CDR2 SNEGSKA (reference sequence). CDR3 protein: CSATDRGTGANVLTF. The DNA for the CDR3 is TGCAGTGCCACAGATAGGGGAACTGGGGCCAACGTCCTGACTTTC.

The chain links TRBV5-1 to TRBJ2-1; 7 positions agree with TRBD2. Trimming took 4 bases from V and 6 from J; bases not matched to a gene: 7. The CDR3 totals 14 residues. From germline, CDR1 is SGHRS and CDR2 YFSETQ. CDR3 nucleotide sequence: TGCGCCAGCAGCGTTAGGTCTAGCGGCAATGAGCAGTTCTTC. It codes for CASSVRSSGNEQFF.

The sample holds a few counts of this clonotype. The CDR3 sequence: CASSPLSGGLSEQYF. The CDR3 DNA follows: TGTGCCAGCAGCCCCTTGAGCGGGGGCCTATCCGAGCAGTACTTC. This chain connects TRBV13 to TRBJ2-7; 8 positions agree with TRBD2. Germline CDR1 and CDR2: PRHDT and FYEKMQ (reference sequence). CDR3 length equals 15 residues. V lost 5 bases, J lost 6 bases, and 12 bases stayed unmatched.

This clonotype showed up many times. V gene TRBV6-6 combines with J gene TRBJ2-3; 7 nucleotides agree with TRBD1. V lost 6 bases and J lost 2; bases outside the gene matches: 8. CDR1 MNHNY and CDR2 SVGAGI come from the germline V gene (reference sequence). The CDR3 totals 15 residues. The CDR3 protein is CASSGRDRSTDTQYF. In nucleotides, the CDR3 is TGTGCCAGCAGCGGCCGGGACAGATCCACAGATACGCAGTATTTT.

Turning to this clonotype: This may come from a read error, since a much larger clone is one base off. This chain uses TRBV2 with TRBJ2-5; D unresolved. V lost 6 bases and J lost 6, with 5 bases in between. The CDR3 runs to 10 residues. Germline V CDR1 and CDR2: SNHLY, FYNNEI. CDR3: CASRAKTQYF. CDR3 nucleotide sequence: TGTGCCAGCAGGGCGAAGACCCAGTACTTC.

The CDR3 spells CAWRSGRAFF. The DNA of the CDR3 is TGTGCCTGGAGATCGGGTAGAGCTTTCTTT. The rearrangement joins TRBV30 to TRBJ1-1; D is ambiguous. This CDR3 spans 10 amino acids. Trimming left V 3 bases short and J 10 bases short, with 9 bases between. CDR1 is GTSNPN and CDR2 is SVGIG in the germline V gene (reference sequence).

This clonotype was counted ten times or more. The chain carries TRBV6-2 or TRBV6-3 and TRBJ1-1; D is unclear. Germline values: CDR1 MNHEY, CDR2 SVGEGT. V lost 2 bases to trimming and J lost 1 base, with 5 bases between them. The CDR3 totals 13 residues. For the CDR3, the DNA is TGTGCCAGCAGTTACATCAGGAACACTGAAGCTTTCTTT. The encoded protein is CASSYIRNTEAFF.

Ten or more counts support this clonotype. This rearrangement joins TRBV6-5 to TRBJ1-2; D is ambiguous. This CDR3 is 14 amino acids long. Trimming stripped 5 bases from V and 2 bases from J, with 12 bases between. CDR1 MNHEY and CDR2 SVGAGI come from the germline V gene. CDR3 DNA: TGTGCCAGCAGTCTAAGGGCAGAAAACTATGGCTACACCTTC. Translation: CASSLRAENYGYTF.

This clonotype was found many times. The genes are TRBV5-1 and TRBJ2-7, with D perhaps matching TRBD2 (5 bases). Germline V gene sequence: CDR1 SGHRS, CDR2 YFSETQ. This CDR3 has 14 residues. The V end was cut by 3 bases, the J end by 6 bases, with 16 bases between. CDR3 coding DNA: TGCGCCAGCAGCTCCAACACAAACCGGGGCGAGCAGTACTTC. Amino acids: CASSSNTNRGEQYF.

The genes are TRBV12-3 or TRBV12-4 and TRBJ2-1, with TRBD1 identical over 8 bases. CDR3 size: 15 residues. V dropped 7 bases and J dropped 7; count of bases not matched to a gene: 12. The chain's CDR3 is CASTITGGTKNEQFF. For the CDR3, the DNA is TGTGCCAGCACTATAACAGGGGGAACGAAAAATGAGCAGTTCTTC.

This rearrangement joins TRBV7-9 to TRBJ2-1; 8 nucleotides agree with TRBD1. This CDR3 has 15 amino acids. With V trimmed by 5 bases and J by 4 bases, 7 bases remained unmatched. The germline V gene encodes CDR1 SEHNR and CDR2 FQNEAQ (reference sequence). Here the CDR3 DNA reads TGTGCCAGCAGCCGGGACAGGAGCCAGTACAATGAGCAGTTCTTC. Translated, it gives CASSRDRSQYNEQFF.

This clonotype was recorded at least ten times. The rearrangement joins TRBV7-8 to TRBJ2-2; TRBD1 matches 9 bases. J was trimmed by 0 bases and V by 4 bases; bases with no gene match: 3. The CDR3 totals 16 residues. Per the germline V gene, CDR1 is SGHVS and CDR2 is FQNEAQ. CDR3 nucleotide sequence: TGTGCCAGCAGCTGGGGACAGGGCCCGAACACCGGGGAGCTGTTTTTT. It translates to CASSWGQGPNTGELFF.

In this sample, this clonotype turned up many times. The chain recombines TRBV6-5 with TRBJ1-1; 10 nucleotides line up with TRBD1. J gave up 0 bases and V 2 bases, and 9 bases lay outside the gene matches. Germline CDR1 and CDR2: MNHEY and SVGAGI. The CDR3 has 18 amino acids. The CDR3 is CASSYLGTGVLMNTEAFF. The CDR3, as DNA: TGTGCCAGCAGTTACCTCGGGACAGGGGTCCTCATGAACACTGAAGCTTTCTTT.

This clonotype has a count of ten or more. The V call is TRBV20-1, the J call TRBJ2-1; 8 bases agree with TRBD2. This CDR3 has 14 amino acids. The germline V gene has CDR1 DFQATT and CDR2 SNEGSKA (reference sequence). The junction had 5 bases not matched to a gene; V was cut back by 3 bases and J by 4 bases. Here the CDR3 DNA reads TGCAGTGCTAGTGAGGCGGGGGGTTACAATGAGCAGTTCTTC. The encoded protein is CSASEAGGYNEQFF.

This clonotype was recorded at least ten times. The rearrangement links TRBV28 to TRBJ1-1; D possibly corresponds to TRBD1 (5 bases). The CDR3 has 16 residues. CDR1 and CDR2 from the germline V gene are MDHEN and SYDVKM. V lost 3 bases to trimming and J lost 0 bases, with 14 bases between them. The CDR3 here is CASSFFGTVLNTEAFF. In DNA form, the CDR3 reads TGTGCCAGCAGTTTTTTCGGGACGGTTCTGAACACTGAAGCTTTCTTT. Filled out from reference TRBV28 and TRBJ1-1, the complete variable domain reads DVKVTQSSRYLVKRTGEKVFLECVQDMDHENMFWYRQDPGLGLRLIYFSYDVKMKEKGDIPEGYSVSREKKERFSLILESASTNQTSMYLCASSFFGTVLNTEAFFGQGTRLTVV.

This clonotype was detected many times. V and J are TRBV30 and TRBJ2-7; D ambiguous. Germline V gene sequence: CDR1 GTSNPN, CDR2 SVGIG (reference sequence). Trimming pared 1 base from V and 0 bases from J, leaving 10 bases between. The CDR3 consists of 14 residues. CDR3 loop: CAWSGRLSSYEQYF. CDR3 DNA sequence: TGTGCCTGGAGTGGGCGGTTGAGCTCCTACGAGCAGTACTTC.

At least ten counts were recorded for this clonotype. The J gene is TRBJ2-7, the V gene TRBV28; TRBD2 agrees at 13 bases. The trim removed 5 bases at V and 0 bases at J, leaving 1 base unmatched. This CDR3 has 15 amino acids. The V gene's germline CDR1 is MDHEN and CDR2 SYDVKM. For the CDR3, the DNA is TGTGCCAGCAGTAGGACTAGCGGGAGCTCCTACGAGCAGTACTTC. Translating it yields CASSRTSGSSYEQYF.

Here the CDR3 reads CASSEQGETFVGYTF. The DNA of the CDR3 is TGTGCCAGCAGTGAGCAGGGGGAAACGTTTGTTGGCTACACCTTC. The gene calls are TRBV2 and TRBJ1-2; the match to TRBD1 covers 7 bases. After removal of 3 bases from V and 7 bases from J, the junction contained 11 bases not matched to a gene. CDR1 is SNHLY and CDR2 is FYNNEI in the germline V gene. This CDR3 has 15 residues.

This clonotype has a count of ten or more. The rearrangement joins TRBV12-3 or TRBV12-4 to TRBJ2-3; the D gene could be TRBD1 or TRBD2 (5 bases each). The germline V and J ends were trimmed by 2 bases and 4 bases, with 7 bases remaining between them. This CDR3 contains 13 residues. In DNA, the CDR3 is TGTGCCAGCAGTTTAAAGGGACCAGATACGCAGTATTTT. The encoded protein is CASSLKGPDTQYF.

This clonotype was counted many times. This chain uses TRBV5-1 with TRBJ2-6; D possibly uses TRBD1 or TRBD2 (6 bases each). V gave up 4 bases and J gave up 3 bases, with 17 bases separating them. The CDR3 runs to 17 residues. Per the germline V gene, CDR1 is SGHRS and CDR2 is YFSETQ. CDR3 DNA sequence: TGCGCCAGCAGCCCCGGAATACAGGGACTTGGGGCCAACGTCCTGACTTTC. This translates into CASSPGIQGLGANVLTF.

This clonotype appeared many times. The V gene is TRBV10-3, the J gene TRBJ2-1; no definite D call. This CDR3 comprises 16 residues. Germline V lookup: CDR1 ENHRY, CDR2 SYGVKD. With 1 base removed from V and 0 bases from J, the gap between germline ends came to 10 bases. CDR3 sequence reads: CAISELKGISYNEQFF. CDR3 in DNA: TGTGCCATCAGTGAGTTGAAAGGCATCTCCTACAATGAGCAGTTCTTC.

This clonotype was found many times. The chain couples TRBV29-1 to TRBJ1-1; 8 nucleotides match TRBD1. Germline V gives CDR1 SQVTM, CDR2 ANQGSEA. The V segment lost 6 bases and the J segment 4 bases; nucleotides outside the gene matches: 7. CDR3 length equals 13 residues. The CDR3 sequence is CSVQQGGGTEAFF. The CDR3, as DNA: TGCAGCGTCCAACAGGGGGGAGGCACTGAAGCTTTCTTT.

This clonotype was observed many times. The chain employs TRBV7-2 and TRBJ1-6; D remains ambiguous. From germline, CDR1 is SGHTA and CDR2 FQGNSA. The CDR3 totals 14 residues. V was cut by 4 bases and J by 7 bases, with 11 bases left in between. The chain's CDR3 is CASSSGGRNSPLHF. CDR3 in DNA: TGTGCCAGCAGCTCTGGAGGGAGGAATTCACCCCTCCACTTT.

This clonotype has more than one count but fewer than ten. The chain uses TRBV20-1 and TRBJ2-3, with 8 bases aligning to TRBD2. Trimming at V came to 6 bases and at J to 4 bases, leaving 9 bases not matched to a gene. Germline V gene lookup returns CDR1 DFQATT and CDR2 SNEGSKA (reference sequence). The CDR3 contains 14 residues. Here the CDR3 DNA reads TGCAGTGCCACCCCTCGGGAGGGGTCAGATACGCAGTATTTT. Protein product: CSATPREGSDTQYF.